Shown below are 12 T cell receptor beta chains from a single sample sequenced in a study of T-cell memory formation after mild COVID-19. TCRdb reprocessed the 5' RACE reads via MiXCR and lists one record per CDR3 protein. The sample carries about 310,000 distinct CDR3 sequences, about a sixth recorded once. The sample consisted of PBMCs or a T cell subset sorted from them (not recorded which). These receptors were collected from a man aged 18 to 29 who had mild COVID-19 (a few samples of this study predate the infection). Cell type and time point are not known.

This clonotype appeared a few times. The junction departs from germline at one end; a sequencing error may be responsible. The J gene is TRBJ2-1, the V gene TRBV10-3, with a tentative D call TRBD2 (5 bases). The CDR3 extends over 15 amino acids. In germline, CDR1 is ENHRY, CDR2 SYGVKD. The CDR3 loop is CAISEGAGWDNEQFF. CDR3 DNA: TGTGCCATAAGTGAGGGAGCAGGTTGGGACAATGAGCAGTTCTTC.

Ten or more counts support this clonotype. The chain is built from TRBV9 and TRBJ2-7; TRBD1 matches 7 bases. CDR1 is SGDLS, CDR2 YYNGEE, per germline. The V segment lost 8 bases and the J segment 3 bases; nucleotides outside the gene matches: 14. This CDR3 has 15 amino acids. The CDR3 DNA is TGTGCCAGGGAAGGGGACAGCTATGGATACTACGAGCAGTACTTC. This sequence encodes CAREGDSYGYYEQYF.

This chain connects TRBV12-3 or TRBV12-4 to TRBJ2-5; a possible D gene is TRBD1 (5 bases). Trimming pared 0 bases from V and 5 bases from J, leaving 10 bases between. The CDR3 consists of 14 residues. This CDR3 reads CASSLAPGKETQYF. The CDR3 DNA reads TGTGCCAGCAGTTTAGCTCCAGGGAAGGAGACCCAGTACTTC.

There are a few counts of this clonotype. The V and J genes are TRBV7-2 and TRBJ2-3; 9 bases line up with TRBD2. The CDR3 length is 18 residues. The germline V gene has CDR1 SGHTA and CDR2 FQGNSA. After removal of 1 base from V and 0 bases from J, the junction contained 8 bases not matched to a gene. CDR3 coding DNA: TGTGCCAGCAGCTTAGTTGCCCAAGCGGGGGGCAGCACAGATACGCAGTATTTT. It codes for CASSLVAQAGGSTDTQYF. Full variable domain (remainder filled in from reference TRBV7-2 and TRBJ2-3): GAGVSQSPSNKVTEKGKDVELRCDPISGHTALYWYRQSLGQGLEFLIYFQGNSAPDKSGLPSDRFSAERTGGSVSTLTIQRTQQEDSAVYLCASSLVAQAGGSTDTQYFGPGTRLTVL.

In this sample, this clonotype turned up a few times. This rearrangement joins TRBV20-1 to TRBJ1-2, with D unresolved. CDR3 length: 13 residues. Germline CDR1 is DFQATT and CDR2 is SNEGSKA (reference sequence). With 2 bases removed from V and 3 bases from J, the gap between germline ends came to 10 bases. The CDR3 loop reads CSARLQKDYGYTF. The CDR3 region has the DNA TGCAGTGCTAGACTTCAAAAGGACTATGGCTACACCTTC.

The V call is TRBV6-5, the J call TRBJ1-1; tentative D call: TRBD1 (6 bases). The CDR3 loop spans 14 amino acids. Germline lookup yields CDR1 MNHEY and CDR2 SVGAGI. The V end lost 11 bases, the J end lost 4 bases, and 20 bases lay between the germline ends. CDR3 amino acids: CASRGGAIGTEAFF. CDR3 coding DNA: TGTGCCTCTCGGGGGGGGGCGATCGGCACTGAAGCTTTCTTT.

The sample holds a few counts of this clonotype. The CDR3 DNA reads as TGCAGTGCTAGAGATCGGGCTAGCGGGGGGGCAGATACGCAGTATTTT. As protein: CSARDRASGGADTQYF. The rearrangement links TRBV20-1 to TRBJ2-3; 12 positions match TRBD2. With 0 bases clipped from V and 4 bases from J, the junction kept 5 bases outside the gene matches. This CDR3 spans 16 amino acids. Germline loops: CDR1 DFQATT, CDR2 SNEGSKA (reference sequence).

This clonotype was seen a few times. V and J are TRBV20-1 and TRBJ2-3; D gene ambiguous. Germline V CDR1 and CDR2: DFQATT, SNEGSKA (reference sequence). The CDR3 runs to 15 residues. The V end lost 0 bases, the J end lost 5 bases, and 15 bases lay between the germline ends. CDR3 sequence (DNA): TGCAGTGCTAGAGACTCCAGACTTGGCGGAGATACGCAGTATTTT. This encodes CSARDSRLGGDTQYF.

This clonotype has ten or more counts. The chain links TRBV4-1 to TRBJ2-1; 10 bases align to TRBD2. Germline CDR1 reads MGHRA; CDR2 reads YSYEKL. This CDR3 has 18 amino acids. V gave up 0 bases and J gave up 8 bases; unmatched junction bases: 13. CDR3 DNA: TGCGCCAGCAGCCAAGAGACGGAGAGCGGGGGGGCCCGGTATGAGCAGTTCTTC. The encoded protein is CASSQETESGGARYEQFF.

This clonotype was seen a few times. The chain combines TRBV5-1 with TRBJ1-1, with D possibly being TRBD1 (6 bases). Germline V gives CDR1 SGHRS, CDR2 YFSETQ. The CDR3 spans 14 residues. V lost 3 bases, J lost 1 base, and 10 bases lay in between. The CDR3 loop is CASSSGTPNTEAFF. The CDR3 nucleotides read TGCGCCAGCAGCTCAGGGACACCGAACACTGAAGCTTTCTTT.

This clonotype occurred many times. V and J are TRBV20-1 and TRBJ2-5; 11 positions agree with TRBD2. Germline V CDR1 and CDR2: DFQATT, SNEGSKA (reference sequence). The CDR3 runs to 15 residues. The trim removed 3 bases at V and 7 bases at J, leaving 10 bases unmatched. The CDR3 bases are TGCAGTGCTAGCCCTTCTAGCGGGGGGCCATCGACCCAGTACTTC. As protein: CSASPSSGGPSTQYF.

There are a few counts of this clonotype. For the CDR3, the DNA is TGTGCCAGCTCACCACGGCAGTACAGACCGTACACAGATACGCAGTATTTT. It is translated as CASSPRQYRPYTDTQYF. V is TRBV18 and J is TRBJ2-3; no reliable D call. The V gene lost 1 base and the J gene lost 2 bases, with 16 bases spanning the gap. The germline V gene has CDR1 KGHSH and CDR2 LQKENI. The CDR3 runs 17 residues.